This entry features one T cell receptor beta chain sequence. The data were taken from a study of blood T cells in healthy people across ages. CDR3 length equals 15 residues. Germline CDR1 reads LNHNV; CDR2 reads YYDKDF (reference sequence). V shed 3 bases and J 3 bases; nucleotides not matched to a gene: 7. A second PCR, run for roughly 7 to 11 cycles, used a sample-barcoded 5' primer plus a J-beta primer mix. One entry per CDR3 protein results from TCRdb running MiXCR on the 5' RACE reads. This table has around 700,000 distinct CDR3 sequences, around a quarter appearing once. These data are also associated with another study on T cells of mothers and their children.

This receptor was taken from a boy under 18 in good health. The specimen sequenced was blood. The J gene is TRBJ2-7, the V gene TRBV15, with 8 bases that match TRBD1. CDR3 in DNA: TGTGCCACCAGCAGGCCAAGGACAGGGTTCTACGAGCAGTACTTC. It codes for CATSRPRTGFYEQYF.